The clone carrying this TCR beta chain has a handful of counts. These data come from a study of blood T cell repertoires in COVID-19. Overall study: The study drew acute and convalescent COVID-19 samples from the United States, Italy and Spain. Sources were T cells, B-cell-depleted T cells, or PBMCs; the material itself was cDNA or gDNA.

Original methodology: Scientists estimated how many nucleated cells there were by amplifying reference gene primers. Here immunoSEQ multiplex PCR was the method, and the copy in TCRdb shows in-frame clones only, minus some. V and J calls and clone size follow that table, whereas D and trimming were derived from the DNA. Of 95,000 to 150,000 clones listed, roughly 78% are singletons. The CDR3 runs to 17 residues. The V and J ends lost 3 bases and 4 bases respectively, with 20 bases between them. Germline assignment: CDR1 LNHNV and CDR2 YYDKDF (reference sequence). Input material: peripheral blood. This chain uses TRBV15 with TRBJ2-3; D may be TRBD2 (6 bases). This clonotype was sampled from a man aged 55 to 69 with active or convalescent COVID-19. CDR3 nucleotides: TGTGCCACCAGCAGCAAACCAACGGGGGTTGAAGCAGATACGCAGTATTTT. Translating it yields CATSSKPTGVEADTQYF.